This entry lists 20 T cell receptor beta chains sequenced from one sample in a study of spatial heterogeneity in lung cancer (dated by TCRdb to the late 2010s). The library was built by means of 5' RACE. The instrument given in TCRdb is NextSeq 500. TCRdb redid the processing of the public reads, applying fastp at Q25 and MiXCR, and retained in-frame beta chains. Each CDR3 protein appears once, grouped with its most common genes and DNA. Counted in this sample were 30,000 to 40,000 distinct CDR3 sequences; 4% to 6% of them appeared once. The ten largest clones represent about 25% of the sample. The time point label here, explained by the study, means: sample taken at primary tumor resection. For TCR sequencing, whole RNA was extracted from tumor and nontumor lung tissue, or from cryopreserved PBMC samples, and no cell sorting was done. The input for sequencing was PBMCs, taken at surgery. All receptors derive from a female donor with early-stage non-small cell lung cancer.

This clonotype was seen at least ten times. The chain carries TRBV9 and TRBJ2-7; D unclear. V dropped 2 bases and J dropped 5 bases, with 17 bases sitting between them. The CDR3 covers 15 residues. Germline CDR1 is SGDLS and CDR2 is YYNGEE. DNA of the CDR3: TGTGCCAGCAGCGTCGCTAACATGGGCTGGGACGAGCAGTACTTC. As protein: CASSVANMGWDEQYF. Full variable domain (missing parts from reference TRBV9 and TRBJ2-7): DSGVTQTPKHLITATGQRVTLRCSPRSGDLSVYWYQQSLDQGLQFLIQYYNGEERAKGNILERFSAQQFPDLHSELNLSSLELGDSALYFCASSVANMGWDEQYFGPGTRLTVT.

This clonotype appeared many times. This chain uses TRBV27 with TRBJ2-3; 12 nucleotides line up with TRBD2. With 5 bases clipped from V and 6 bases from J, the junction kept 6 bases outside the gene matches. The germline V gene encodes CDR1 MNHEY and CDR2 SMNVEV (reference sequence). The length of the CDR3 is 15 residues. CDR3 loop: CASSALAGGPDTQYF. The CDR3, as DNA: TGTGCCAGCAGTGCTCTAGCGGGGGGGCCTGATACGCAGTATTTT.

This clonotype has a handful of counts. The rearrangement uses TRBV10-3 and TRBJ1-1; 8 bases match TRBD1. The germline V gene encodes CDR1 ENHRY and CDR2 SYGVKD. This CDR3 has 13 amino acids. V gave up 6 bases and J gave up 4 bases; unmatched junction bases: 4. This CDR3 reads CAISQQGGTEAFF. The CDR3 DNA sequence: TGTGCCATCAGCCAACAGGGGGGCACTGAAGCTTTCTTT.

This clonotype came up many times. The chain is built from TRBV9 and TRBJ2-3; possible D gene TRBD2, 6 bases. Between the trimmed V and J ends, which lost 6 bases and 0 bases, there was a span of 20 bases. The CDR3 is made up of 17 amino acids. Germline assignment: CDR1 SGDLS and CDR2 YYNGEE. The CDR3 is CASTKGPSGSSTDTQYF. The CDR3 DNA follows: TGTGCCAGCACCAAGGGCCCCAGCGGGTCTAGCACAGATACGCAGTATTTT.

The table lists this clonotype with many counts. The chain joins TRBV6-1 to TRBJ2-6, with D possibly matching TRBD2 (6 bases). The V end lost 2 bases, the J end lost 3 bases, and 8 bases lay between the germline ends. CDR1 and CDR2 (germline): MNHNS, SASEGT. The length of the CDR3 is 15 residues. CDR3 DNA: TGTGCCAGCAGTGAACTGGGAGGTGGGGCCAACGTCCTGACTTTC. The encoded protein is CASSELGGGANVLTF.

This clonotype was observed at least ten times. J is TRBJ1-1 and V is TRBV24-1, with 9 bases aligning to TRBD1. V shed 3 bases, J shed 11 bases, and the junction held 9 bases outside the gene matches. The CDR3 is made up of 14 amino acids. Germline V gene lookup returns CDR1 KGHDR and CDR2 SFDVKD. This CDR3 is CATSDAGDRAGAFF. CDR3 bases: TGTGCCACCAGTGATGCAGGGGACAGGGCGGGTGCTTTCTTT.

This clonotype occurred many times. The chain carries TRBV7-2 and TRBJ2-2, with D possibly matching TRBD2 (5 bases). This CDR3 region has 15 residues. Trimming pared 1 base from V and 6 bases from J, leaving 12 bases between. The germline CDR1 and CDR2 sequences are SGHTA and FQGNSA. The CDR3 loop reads CASSLDGSRAGELFF. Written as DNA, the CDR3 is TGTGCCAGCAGCTTAGATGGTTCGAGGGCCGGGGAGCTGTTTTTT.

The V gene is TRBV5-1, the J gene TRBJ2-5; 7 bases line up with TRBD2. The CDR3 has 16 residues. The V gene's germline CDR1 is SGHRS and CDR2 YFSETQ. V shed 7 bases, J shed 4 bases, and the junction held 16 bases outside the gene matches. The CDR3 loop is CASDSGLTRRSETQYF. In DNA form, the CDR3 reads TGCGCCAGCGACTCGGGACTAACCCGTCGTTCAGAGACCCAGTACTTC. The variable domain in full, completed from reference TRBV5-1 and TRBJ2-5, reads KAGVTQTPRYLIKTRGQQVTLSCSPISGHRSVSWYQQTPGQGLQFLFEYFSETQRNKGNFPGRFSGRQFSNSRSEMNVSTLELGDSALYLCASDSGLTRRSETQYFGPGTRLLVL.

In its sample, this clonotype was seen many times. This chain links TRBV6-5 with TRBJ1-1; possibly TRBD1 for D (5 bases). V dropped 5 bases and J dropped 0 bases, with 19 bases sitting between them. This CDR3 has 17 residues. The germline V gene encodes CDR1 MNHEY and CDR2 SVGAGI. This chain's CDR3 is CASSPSGGGIMNTEAFF. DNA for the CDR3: TGTGCCAGCAGTCCATCGGGGGGTGGAATCATGAACACTGAAGCTTTCTTT.

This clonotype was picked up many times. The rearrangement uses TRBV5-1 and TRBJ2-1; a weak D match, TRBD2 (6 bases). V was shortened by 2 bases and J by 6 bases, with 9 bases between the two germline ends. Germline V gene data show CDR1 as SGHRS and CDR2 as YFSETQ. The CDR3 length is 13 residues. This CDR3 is CASSFGGTNEQFF. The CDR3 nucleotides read TGCGCCAGCAGCTTCGGCGGGACCAATGAGCAGTTCTTC.

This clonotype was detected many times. The CDR3 is CASSQDGPNTEAFF. CDR3 DNA sequence: TGCGCCAGCAGCCAAGATGGACCGAACACTGAAGCTTTCTTT. This chain links TRBV4-1 with TRBJ1-1; D ambiguous. Germline CDR1 MGHRA, CDR2 YSYEKL. The germline V and J ends were trimmed by 0 bases and 1 base, with 6 bases remaining between them. This CDR3 contains 14 residues.

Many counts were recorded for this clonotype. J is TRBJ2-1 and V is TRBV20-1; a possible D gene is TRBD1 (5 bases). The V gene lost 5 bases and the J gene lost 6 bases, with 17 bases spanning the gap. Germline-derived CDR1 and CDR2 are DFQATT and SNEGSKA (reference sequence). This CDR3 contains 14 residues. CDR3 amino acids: CSAPSVAGINEQFF. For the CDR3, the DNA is TGCAGTGCTCCCTCCGTGGCAGGGATCAATGAGCAGTTCTTC.

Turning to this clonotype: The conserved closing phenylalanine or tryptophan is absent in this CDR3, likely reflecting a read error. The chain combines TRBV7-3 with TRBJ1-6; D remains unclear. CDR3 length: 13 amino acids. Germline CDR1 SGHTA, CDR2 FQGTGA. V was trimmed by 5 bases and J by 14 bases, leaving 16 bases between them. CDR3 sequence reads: CASSRGRESALHY. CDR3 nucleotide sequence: TGTGCCAGCAGCCGAGGACGGGAATCGGCCCTCCACTAT.

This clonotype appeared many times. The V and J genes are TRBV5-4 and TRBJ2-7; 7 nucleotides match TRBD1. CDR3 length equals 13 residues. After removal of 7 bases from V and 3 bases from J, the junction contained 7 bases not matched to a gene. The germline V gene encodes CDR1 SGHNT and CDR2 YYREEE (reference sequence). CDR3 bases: TGTGCCAGCGGTCAGGGGGTAGGCTACGAGCAGTACTTC. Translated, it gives CASGQGVGYEQYF. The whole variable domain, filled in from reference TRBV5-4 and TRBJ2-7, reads ETGVTQSPTHLIKTRGQQVTLRCSSQSGHNTVSWYQQALGQGPQFIFQYYREEENGRGNFPPRFSGLQFPNYSSELNVNALELDDSALYLCASGQGVGYEQYFGPGTRLTVT.

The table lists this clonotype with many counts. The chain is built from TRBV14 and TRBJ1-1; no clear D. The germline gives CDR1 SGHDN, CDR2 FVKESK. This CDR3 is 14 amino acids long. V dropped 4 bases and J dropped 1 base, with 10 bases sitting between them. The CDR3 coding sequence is TGTGCCAGCAGCCCAGAGACACCGAACACTGAAGCTTTCTTT. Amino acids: CASSPETPNTEAFF. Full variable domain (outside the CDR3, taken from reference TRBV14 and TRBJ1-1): EAGVTQFPSHSVIEKGQTVTLRCDPISGHDNLYWYRRVMGKEIKFLLHFVKESKQDESGMPNNRFLAERTGGTYSTLKVQPAELEDSGVYFCASSPETPNTEAFFGQGTRLTVV.

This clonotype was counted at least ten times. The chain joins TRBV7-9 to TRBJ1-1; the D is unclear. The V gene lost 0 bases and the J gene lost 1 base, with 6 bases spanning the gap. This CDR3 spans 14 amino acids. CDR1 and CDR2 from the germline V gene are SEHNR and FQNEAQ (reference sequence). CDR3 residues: CASSLAKPNTEAFF. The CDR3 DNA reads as TGTGCCAGCAGCTTAGCGAAGCCGAACACTGAAGCTTTCTTT.

The CDR3 DNA reads TGTGCCAGTTACGGGGGGGCTCATCAGCCCCAGCATTTT. It specifies CASYGGAHQPQHF. This chain connects TRBV19 to TRBJ1-5; D perhaps matches TRBD1 (6 bases). CDR3 length equals 13 residues. Trimming took off 8 bases at V and 5 bases at J, with 13 bases between the two ends. Germline CDR1 LNHDA, CDR2 SQIVND (reference sequence).

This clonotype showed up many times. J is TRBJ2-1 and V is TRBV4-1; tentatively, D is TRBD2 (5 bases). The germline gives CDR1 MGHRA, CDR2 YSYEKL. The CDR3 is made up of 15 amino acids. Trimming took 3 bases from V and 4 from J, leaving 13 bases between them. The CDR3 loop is CASSQEGRGYNEQFF. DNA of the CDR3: TGCGCCAGCAGCCAGGAAGGACGGGGTTACAATGAGCAGTTCTTC.

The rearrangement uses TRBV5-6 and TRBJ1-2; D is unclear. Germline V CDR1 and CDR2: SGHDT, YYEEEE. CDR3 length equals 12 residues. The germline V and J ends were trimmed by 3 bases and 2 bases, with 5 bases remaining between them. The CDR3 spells CASSSPNYGYTF. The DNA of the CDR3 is TGTGCCAGCAGCTCCCCAAACTATGGCTACACCTTC.

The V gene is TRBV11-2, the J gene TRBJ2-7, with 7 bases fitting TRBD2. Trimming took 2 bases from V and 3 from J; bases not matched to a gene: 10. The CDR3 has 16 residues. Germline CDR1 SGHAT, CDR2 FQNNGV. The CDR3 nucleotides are TGTGCCAGCAGCTTATCAGGGCGGGGGTTCGGCTACGAGCAGTACTTC. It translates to CASSLSGRGFGYEQYF.